Shown below are 12 T cell receptor beta chains from a single sample sequenced in a study of blood T cell repertoires in COVID-19. The repertoire was sequenced with immunoSEQ multiplex PCR; TCRdb's copy has only in-frame clones and lacks some. The sample has 250,000 to 350,000 clones; almost 90% are singletons. Sequences were obtained from PBMCs or T cells enriched from blood (not recorded which). These receptors originate from a woman between 18 and 29 years old with acute COVID-19.

The chain couples TRBV13 to TRBJ2-7; 9 bases are a match to TRBD1. CDR3 size: 15 residues. V shed 6 bases and J 3 bases; nucleotides not matched to a gene: 9. CDR1 is PRHDT, CDR2 FYEKMQ, per germline (reference sequence). The DNA of the CDR3 is TGTGCCAGCAGTCGAGGAGGGACAGGGTACTACGAGCAGTACTTC. It translates to CASSRGGTGYYEQYF.

This rearrangement joins TRBV13 to TRBJ2-3; the match to TRBD1 covers 8 bases. The CDR3 runs to 16 residues. Germline CDR1 and CDR2: PRHDT and FYEKMQ (reference sequence). The V gene end was trimmed by 3 bases and the J gene end by 4 bases; junction bases not matched to a gene: 9. The CDR3 here is CASSFAGRGQADTQYF. The CDR3 DNA is TGTGCCAGCAGCTTTGCGGGCAGGGGGCAGGCAGATACGCAGTATTTT.

This clone turned up a few times. This chain links TRBV28 with TRBJ1-1; D remains ambiguous. Trimming took off 5 bases at V and 0 bases at J, with 16 bases between the two ends. The germline V gene has CDR1 MDHEN and CDR2 SYDVKM. The CDR3 spans 16 residues. The CDR3 coding sequence is TGTGCCAGCAGTAAGTGGGAGGGTTCCATGAACACTGAAGCTTTCTTT. Translated, it gives CASSKWEGSMNTEAFF. The full variable domain, with the rest looked up from reference TRBV28 and TRBJ1-1, is DVKVTQSSRYLVKRTGEKVFLECVQDMDHENMFWYRQDPGLGLRLIYFSYDVKMKEKGDIPEGYSVSREKKERFSLILESASTNQTSMYLCASSKWEGSMNTEAFFGQGTRLTVV.

The chain combines TRBV10-1 with TRBJ2-1, with 9 positions matching TRBD1. V lost 2 bases and J lost 5; bases outside the gene matches: 4. CDR1 is WNHNN, CDR2 SYGVQD, per germline (reference sequence). This CDR3 is 15 amino acids long. CDR3 sequence: CASSETDRGHNEQFF. For the CDR3, the DNA is TGCGCCAGCAGTGAGACGGACAGGGGTCACAATGAGCAGTTCTTC.

The chain uses TRBV28 and TRBJ2-2; D ambiguous. The V gene's germline CDR1 is MDHEN and CDR2 SYDVKM. Deletions cut 4 bases from V and 9 bases from J, with 15 bases between. This CDR3 is built from 14 residues. CDR3 nucleotide sequence: TGTGCCAGCAGTTCGGCCAGCGAACTACGGGAGCTGTTTTTT. This encodes CASSSASELRELFF.

The V gene is TRBV7-3, the J gene TRBJ2-1; D not resolved. Germline CDR1 SGHTA, CDR2 FQGTGA. The V end was cut by 0 bases, the J end by 0 bases, with 6 bases between. The length of the CDR3 is 15 residues. In nucleotides, the CDR3 is TGTGCCAGCAGCTTAACGGGCGACTCCTACAATGAGCAGTTCTTC. Its protein product is CASSLTGDSYNEQFF.

The CDR3: CASSLLPGLNSYEQYF. CDR3 in DNA: TGCGCCAGCAGCTTGCTGCCCGGACTCAACTCCTACGAGCAGTACTTC. This rearrangement joins TRBV5-1 to TRBJ2-7; TRBD2 is a possible D gene (5 bases). Trimming removed 1 base from V and 0 bases from J, with 14 bases in between. CDR1 and CDR2 (germline): SGHRS, YFSETQ. The CDR3 loop spans 16 amino acids.

The chain recombines TRBV28 with TRBJ2-2, with D maybe TRBD1 (7 bases). The CDR3 has 15 residues. CDR1 is MDHEN and CDR2 is SYDVKM in the germline V gene. V dropped 7 bases and J dropped 3 bases, with 15 bases sitting between them. This CDR3 is CASMLGGGDTGELFF. The CDR3 bases are TGTGCCAGCATGCTAGGGGGCGGGGACACCGGGGAGCTGTTTTTT.

J is TRBJ1-1 and V is TRBV19; D may be TRBD1 (5 bases). This CDR3 region has 15 residues. The germline V gene encodes CDR1 LNHDA and CDR2 SQIVND (reference sequence). The V gene lost 1 base and the J gene lost 1 base, with 10 bases spanning the gap. CDR3: CASSIARTRNTEAFF. Here the CDR3 DNA reads TGTGCCAGTAGTATAGCTCGGACAAGGAACACTGAAGCTTTCTTT.

This chain joins TRBV27 and TRBJ1-1; D is unclear. Per the germline V gene, CDR1 is MNHEY and CDR2 is SMNVEV (reference sequence). The CDR3 consists of 14 residues. Trimming left V 7 bases short and J 0 bases short, with 12 bases between. DNA of the CDR3: TGTGCCAGCACCTCTCAGGCTATGAACACTGAAGCTTTCTTT. Residues: CASTSQAMNTEAFF.

This clone was counted between two and nine times. V gene TRBV28 combines with J gene TRBJ1-5; D is possibly TRBD1 (5 bases). This CDR3 region has 15 residues. Trimming stripped 2 bases from V and 3 bases from J, with 11 bases between. From germline, CDR1 is MDHEN and CDR2 SYDVKM. The DNA for the CDR3 is TGTGCCAGCAGTTTAGATGAAGGGGTCAATCAGCCCCAGCATTTT. Encoded protein: CASSLDEGVNQPQHF.

The chain couples TRBV25-1 to TRBJ2-7; 7 bases match TRBD2. V shed 6 bases, J shed 3 bases, and the junction held 17 bases outside the gene matches. The germline gives CDR1 MGHDK, CDR2 SYGVNS. This CDR3 contains 17 residues. CDR3 in DNA: TGTGCCAGCAGACCCCATGGGGCTAGCGGTCAGAGCTACGAGCAGTACTTC. Its translation: CASRPHGASGQSYEQYF.